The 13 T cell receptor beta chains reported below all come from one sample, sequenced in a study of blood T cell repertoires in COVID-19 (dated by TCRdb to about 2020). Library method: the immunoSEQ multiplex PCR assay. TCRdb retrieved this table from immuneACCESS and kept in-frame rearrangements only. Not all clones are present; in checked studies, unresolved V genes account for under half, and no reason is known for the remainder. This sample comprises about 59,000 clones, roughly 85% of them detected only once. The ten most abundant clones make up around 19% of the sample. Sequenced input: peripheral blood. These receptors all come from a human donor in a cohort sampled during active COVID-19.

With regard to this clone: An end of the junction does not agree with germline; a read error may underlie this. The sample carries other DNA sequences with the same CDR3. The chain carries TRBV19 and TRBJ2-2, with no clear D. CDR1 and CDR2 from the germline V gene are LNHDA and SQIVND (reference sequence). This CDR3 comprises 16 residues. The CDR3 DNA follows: TGTGCCAGTAGTGGCCTCGACGTGGTGGGCGCCGGAGAGCTGTTTTTT. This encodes CASSGLDVVGAGELFF.

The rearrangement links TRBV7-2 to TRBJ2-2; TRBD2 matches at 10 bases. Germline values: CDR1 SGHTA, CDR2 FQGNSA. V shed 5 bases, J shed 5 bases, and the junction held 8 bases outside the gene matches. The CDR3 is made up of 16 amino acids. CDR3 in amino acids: CASSLTSGAPTGELFF. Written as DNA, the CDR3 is TGTGCCAGCAGCCTCACTAGCGGGGCCCCGACCGGGGAGCTGTTTTTT.

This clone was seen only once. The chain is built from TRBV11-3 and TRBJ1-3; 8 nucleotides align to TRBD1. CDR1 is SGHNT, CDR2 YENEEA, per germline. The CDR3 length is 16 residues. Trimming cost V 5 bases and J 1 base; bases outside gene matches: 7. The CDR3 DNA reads TGTGCCAGCAGCACCCACAGGGGGAGGTCTGGAAACACCATATATTTT. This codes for CASSTHRGRSGNTIYF.

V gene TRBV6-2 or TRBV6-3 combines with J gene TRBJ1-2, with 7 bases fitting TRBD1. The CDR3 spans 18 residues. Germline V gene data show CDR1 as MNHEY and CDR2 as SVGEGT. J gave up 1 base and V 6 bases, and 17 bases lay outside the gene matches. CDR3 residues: CASSINSGTGVDNYGYTF. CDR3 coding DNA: TGTGCCAGCAGCATAAATTCCGGCACAGGGGTGGATAACTATGGCTACACCTTC.

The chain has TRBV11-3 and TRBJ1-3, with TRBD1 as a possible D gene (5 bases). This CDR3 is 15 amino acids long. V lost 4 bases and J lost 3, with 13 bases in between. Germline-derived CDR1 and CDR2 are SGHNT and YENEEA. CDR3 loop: CASSSNRGYGNTIYF. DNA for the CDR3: TGTGCCAGCAGCTCGAACCGGGGGTATGGAAACACCATATATTTT.

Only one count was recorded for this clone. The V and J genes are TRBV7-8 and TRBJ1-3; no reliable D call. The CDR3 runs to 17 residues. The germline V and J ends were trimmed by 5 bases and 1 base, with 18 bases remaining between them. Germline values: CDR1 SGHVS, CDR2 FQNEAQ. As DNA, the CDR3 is TGTGCCAGCAGCCTTCAAACAGTTTCCATATCTGGAAACACCATATATTTT. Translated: CASSLQTVSISGNTIYF.

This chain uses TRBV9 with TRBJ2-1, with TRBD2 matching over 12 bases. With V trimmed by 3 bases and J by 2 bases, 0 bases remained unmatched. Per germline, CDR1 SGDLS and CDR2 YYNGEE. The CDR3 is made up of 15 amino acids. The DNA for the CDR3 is TGTGCCAGCAGCGGACTAGCGGGGGCCTACAATGAGCAGTTCTTC. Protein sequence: CASSGLAGAYNEQFF.

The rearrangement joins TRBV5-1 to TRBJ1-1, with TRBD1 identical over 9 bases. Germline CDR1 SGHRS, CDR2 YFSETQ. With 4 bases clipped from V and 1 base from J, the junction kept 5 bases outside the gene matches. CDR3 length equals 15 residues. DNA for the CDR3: TGCGCCAGCAGCCCTACAGGGGGCAGGAACACTGAAGCTTTCTTT. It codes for CASSPTGGRNTEAFF.

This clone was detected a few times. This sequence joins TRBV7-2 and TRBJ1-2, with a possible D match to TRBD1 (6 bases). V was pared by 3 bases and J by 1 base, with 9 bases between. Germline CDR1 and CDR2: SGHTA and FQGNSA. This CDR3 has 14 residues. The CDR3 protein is CASSLSGDNYGYTF. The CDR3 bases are TGTGCCAGCAGCTTGTCAGGGGATAACTATGGCTACACCTTC.

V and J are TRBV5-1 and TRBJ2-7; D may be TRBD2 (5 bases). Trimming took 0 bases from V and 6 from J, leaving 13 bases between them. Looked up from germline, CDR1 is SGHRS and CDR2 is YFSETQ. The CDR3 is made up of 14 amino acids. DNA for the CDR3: TGCGCCAGCAGCTTGGCCGCGGGTTGGGGCGAGCAGTACTTC. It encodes CASSLAAGWGEQYF.

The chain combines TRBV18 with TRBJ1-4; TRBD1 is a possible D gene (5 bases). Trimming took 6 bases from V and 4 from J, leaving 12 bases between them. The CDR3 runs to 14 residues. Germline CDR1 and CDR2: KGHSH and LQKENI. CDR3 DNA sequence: TGTGCCAGCTCCCCAGACAGTGTTAATGAAAAACTGTTTTTT. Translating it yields CASSPDSVNEKLFF. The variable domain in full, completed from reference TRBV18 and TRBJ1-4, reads NAGVMQNPRHLVRRRGQEARLRCSPMKGHSHVYWYRQLPEEGLKFMVYLQKENIIDESGMPKERFSAEFPKEGPSILRIQQVVRGDSAAYFCASSPDSVNEKLFFGSGTQLSVL.

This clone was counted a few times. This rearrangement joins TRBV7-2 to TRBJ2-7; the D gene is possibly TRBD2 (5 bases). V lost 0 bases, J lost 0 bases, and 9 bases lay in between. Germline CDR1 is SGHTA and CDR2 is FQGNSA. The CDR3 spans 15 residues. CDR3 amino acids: CASSLAPGGSYEQYF. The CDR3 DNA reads TGTGCCAGCAGCTTAGCTCCTGGAGGCTCCTACGAGCAGTACTTC.

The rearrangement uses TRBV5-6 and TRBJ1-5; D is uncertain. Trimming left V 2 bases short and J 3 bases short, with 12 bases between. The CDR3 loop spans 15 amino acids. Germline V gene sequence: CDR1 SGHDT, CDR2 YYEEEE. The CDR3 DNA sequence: TGTGCCAGCAGCTTTCGAGGAGTTACCAATCAGCCCCAGCATTTT. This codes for CASSFRGVTNQPQHF.